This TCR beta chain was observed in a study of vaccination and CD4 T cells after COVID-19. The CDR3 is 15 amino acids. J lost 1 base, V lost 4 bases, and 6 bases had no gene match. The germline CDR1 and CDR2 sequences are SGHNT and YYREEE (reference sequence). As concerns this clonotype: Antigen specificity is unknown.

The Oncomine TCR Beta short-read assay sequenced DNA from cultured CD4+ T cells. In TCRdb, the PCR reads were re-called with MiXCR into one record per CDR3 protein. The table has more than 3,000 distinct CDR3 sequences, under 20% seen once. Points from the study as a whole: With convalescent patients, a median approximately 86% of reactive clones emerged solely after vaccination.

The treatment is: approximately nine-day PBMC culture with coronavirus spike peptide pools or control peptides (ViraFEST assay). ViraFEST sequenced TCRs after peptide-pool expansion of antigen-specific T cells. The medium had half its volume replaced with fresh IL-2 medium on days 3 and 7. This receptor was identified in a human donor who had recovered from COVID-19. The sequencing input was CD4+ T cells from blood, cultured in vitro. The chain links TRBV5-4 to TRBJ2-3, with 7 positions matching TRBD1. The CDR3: CASSLGQLGTDTQYF. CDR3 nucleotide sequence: TGTGCCAGCAGCCTGGGACAGCTAGGCACAGATACGCAGTATTTT.